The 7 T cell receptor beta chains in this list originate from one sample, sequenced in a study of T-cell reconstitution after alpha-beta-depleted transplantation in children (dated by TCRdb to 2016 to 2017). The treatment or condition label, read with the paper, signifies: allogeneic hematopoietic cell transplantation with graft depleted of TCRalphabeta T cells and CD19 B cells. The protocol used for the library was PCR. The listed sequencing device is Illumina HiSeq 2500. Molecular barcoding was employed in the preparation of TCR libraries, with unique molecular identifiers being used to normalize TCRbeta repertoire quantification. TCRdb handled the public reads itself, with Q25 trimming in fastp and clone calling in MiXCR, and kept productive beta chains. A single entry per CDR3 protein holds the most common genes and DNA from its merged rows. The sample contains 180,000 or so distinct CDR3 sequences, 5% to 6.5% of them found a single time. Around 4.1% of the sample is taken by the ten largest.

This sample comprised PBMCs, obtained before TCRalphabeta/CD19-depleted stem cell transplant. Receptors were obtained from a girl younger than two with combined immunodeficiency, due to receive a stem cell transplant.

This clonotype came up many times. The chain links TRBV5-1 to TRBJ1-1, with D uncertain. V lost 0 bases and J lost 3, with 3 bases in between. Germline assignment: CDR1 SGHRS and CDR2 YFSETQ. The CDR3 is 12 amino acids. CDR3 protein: CASSLGHTEAFF. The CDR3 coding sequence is TGCGCCAGCAGCTTGGGCCACACTGAAGCTTTCTTT.

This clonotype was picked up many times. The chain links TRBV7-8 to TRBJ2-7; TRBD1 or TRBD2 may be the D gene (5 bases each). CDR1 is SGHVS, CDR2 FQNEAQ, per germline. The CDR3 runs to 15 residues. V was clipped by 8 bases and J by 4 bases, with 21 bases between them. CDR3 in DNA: TGTGCCAGCGAGAGCGGTCCAGGGCTCCCTTACGAGCAGTACTTC. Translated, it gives CASESGPGLPYEQYF. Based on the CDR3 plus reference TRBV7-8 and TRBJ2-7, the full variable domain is GAGVSQSPRYKVAKRGQDVALRCDPISGHVSLFWYQQALGQGPEFLTYFQNEAQLDKSGLPSDRFFAERPEGSVSTLKIQRTQQEDSAVYLCASESGPGLPYEQYFGPGTRLTVT.

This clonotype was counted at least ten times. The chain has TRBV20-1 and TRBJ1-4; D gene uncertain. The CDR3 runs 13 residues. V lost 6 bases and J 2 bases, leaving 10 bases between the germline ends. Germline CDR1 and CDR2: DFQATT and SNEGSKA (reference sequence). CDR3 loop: CSALGLTNEKLFF. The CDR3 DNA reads TGCAGTGCCCTAGGGCTGACTAATGAAAAACTGTTTTTT.

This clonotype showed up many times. For the CDR3, the DNA is TGCGCCAGCAGCCAAGCGACCGGGTCCCGTACCGGGGAGCTGTTTTTT. Protein product: CASSQATGSRTGELFF. The chain combines TRBV4-3 with TRBJ2-2; unclear D gene. CDR1 and CDR2 from the germline V gene are LGHNA and YSLEER. V gave up 1 base and J gave up 5 bases, with 14 bases separating them. The CDR3 has 16 amino acids.

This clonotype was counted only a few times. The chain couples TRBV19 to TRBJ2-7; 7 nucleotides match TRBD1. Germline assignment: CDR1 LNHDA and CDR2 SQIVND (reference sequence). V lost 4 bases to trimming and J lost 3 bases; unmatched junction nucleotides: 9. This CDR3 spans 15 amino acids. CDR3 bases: TGTGCCAGTAGTACGGACAGGTCCTTGGGCTACGAGCAGTACTTC. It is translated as CASSTDRSLGYEQYF.

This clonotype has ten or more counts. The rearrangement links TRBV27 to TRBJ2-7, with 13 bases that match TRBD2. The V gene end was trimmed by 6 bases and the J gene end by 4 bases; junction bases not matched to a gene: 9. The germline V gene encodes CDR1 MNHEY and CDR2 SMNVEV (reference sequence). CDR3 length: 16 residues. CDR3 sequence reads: CASSPGTSGIFYEQYF. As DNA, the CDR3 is TGTGCCAGCAGCCCGGGGACTAGCGGGATCTTTTACGAGCAGTACTTC.

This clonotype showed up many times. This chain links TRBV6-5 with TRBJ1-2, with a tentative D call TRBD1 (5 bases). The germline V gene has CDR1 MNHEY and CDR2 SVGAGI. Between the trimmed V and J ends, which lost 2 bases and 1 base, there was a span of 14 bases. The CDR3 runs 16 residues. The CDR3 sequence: CASSYGDMTVNYGYTF. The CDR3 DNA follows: TGTGCCAGCAGTTACGGTGACATGACAGTTAACTATGGCTACACCTTC.